This T cell receptor (beta chain) was observed in a study of OX40 agonist ivuxolimab in advanced cancers. Trimming pared 1 base from V and 4 bases from J, leaving 6 bases between. This CDR3 has 13 residues. Germline V gene lookup returns CDR1 SGHVS and CDR2 FQNEAQ. TCRdb's copy holds only in-frame clones and misses some; the assay was immunoSEQ multiplex PCR. Of about 76,000 clones in the sample, 75% to 90% were seen once. The sample was CD4+ or CD8+ T cells sorted from blood, taken in a trial of the OX40 agonist ivuxolimab. This rearrangement joins TRBV7-8 to TRBJ2-3; either TRBD1 or TRBD2 may fit D (5 bases each). This sequence was found in an adult with an advanced solid tumor such as melanoma, head and neck, liver or kidney cancer. For the CDR3, the DNA is TGTGCCAGCAGCTTAGGGGGGTCAGATACGCAGTATTTT. This translates into CASSLGGSDTQYF.